This T cell receptor (beta chain) is drawn from a study of T cells in Graves' hyperthyroidism and ophthalmopathy. Notes on the study in general: By a 13 V-J model, ophthalmopathy was set apart from stable hyperthyroidism. Most expanded thyroid clonotypes above 0.001 recurred in blood.

Subjects aged 18 to 65 presented with newly diagnosed hyperthyroidism of less than 2 months' duration. Clinical symptoms, serum thyroxine and TRAb, thyroid ultrasound and orbital computed tomography together formed the diagnostic basis. This clonotype was recorded many times. Antigen specificity is unknown. CDR1 and CDR2 from the germline V gene are SGHAT and FQNNGV. V gave up 2 bases and J gave up 4 bases, with 13 bases separating them. There are 15 residues in the CDR3. The source material, RNA transcripts, was used to amplify TCR beta CDR3 regions. Initially, a first-round RT-PCR of the TCR CDR3 employed the HTBI primer set. TCRdb independently ran MiXCR on the multiplex PCR reads; one entry per CDR3 protein. The data show roughly 570,000 distinct CDR3 sequences, about a sixth seen once.

V gene TRBV11-2 combines with J gene TRBJ2-3; D tentatively fits TRBD1 or TRBD2 (6 bases each). The source of this sequence is a woman in her twenties or thirties with Graves' hyperthyroidism. Specimen: blood. In DNA, the CDR3 is TGTGCCAGCAGCTTATCGGAGGGGGAAGCAGATACGCAGTATTTT. This sequence encodes CASSLSEGEADTQYF.